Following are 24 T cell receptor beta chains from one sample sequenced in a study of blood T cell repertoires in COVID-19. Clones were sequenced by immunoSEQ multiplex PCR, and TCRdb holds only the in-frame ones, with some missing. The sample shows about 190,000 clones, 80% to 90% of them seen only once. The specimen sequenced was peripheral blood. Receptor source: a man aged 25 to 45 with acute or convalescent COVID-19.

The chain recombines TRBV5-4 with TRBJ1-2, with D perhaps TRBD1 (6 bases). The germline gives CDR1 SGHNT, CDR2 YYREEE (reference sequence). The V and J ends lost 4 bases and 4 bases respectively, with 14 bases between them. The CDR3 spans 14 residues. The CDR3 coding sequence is TGTGCCAGCAGCCAGAGGGGGGGCTCCTATGGCTACACCTTC. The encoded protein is CASSQRGGSYGYTF.

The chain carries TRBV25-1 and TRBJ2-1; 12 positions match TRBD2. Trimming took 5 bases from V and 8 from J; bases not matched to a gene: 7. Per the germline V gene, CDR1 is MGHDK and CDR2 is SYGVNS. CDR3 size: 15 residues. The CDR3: CASSRTSGIPDEQFF. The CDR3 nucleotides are TGTGCCAGCAGTAGGACTAGCGGGATACCCGATGAGCAGTTCTTC.

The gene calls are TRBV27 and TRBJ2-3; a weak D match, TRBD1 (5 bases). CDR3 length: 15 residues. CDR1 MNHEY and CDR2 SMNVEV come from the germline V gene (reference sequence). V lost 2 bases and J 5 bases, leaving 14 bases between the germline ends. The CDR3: CASSLGARQGDTQYF. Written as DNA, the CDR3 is TGTGCCAGCAGTTTAGGGGCACGCCAGGGAGATACGCAGTATTTT.

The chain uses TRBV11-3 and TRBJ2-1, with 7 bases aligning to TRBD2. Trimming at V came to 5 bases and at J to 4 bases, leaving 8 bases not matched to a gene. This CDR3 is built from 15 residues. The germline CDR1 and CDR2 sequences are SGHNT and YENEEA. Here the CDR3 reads CASSRGVQPYNEQFF. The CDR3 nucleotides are TGTGCCAGCAGCCGGGGGGTACAACCATACAATGAGCAGTTCTTC. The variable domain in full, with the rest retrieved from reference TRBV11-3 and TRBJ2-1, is EAGVVQSPRYKIIEKKQPVAFWCNPISGHNTLYWYLQNLGQGPELLIRYENEEAVDDSQLPKDRFSAERLKGVDSTLKIQPAELGDSAVYLCASSRGVQPYNEQFFGPGTRLTVL.

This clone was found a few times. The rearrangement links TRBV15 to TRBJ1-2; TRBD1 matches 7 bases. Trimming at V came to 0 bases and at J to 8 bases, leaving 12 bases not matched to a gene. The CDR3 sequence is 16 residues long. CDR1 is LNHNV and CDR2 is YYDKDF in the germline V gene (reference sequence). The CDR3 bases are TGTGCCACCAGCAGAGAAATGAACAGGGGTTCGTTGGGCTACACCTTC. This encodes CATSREMNRGSLGYTF.

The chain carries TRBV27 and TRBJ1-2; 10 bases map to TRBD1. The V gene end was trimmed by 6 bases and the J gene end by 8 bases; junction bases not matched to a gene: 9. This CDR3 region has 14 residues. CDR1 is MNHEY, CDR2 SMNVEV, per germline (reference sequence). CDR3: CASRSPATGGGYTF. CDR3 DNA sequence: TGTGCCAGCAGGTCCCCCGCGACAGGGGGCGGCTACACCTTC.

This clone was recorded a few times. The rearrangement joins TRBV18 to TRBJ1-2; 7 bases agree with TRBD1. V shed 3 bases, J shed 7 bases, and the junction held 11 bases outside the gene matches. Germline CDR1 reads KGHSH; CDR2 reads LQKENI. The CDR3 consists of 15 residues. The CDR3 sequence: CASSPEPGQYSGYTF. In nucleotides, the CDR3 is TGTGCCAGCTCACCTGAACCGGGACAGTATTCTGGCTACACCTTC.

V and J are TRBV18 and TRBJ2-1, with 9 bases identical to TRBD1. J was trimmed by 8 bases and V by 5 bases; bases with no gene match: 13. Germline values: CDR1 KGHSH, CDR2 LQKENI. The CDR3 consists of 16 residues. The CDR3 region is CASSYTTPGQGYEQFF. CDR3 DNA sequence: TGTGCCAGCTCATACACAACTCCGGGACAGGGCTATGAGCAGTTCTTC.

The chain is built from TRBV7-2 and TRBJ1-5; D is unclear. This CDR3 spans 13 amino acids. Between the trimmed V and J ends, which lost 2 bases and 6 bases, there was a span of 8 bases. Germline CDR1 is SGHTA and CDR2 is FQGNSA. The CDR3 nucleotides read TGTGCCAGCAGCTTATTGCGGAGTCAGCCCCAGCATTTT. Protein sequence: CASSLLRSQPQHF.

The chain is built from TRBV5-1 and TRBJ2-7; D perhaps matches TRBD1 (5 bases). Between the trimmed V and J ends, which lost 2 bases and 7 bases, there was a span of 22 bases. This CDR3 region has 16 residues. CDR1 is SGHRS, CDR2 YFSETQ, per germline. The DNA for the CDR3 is TGCGCCAGCAGCTTTAATTCGGCACAAGGGGAAGGGGAGCAGTACTTC. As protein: CASSFNSAQGEGEQYF.

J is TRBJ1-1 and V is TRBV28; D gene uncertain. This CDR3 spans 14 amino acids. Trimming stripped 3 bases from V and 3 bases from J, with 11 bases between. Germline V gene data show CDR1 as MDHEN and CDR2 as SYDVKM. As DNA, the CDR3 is TGTGCCAGCAGTTTGCGGGAGCGGTACACTGAAGCTTTCTTT. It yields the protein CASSLRERYTEAFF.

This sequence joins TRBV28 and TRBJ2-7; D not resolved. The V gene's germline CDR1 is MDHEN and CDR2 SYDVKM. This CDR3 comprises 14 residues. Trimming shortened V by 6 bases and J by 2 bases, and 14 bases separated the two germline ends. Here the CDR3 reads CASRSRGIPYEQYF. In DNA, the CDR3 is TGTGCCAGCAGGTCACGAGGTATACCCTACGAGCAGTACTTC. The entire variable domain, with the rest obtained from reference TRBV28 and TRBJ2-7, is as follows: DVKVTQSSRYLVKRTGEKVFLECVQDMDHENMFWYRQDPGLGLRLIYFSYDVKMKEKGDIPEGYSVSREKKERFSLILESASTNQTSMYLCASRSRGIPYEQYFGPGTRLTVT.

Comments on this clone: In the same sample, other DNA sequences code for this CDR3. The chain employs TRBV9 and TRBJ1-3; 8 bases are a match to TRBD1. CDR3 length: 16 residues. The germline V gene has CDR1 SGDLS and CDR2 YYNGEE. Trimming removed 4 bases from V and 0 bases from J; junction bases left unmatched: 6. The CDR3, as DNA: TGTGCCAGCAGCTCCGGAACAGGGGGCTCTGGAAACACCATATATTTT. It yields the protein CASSSGTGGSGNTIYF.

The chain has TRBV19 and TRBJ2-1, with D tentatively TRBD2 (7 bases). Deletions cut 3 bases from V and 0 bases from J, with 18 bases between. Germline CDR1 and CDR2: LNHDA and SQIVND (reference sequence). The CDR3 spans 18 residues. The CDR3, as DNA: TGTGCCAGTAGTATGGGGGGGCCGCACCCCAGCTCCTACAATGAGCAGTTCTTC. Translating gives CASSMGGPHPSSYNEQFF.

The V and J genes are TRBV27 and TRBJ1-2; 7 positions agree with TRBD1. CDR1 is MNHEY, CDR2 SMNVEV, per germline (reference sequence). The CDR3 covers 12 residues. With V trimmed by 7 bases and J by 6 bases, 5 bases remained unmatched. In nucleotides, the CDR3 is TGTGCCAGCAAGAACAGGGGCGATGGCTACACCTTC. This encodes CASKNRGDGYTF.

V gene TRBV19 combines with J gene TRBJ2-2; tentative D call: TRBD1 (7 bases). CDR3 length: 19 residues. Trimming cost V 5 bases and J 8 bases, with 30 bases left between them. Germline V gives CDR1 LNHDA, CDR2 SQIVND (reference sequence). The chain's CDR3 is CASSPRAGGGLGPAGELFF. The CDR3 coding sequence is TGTGCCAGTAGTCCCCGGGCAGGGGGAGGATTGGGTCCGGCGGGGGAGCTGTTTTTT.

CDR3 residues: CASSFGQGRGELFF. CDR3 sequence (DNA): TGCGCCAGCAGCTTCGGACAGGGCAGAGGGGAGCTGTTTTTT. This chain uses TRBV5-1 with TRBJ2-2, with 8 bases that match TRBD1. The CDR3 contains 14 residues. Germline CDR1 is SGHRS and CDR2 is YFSETQ. V lost 2 bases to trimming and J lost 8 bases; unmatched junction nucleotides: 5.

CDR3 protein: CASSLNPQNSGSYTF. The CDR3, as DNA: TGTGCCAGCAGCCTGAATCCCCAGAATTCAGGTAGCTACACCTTC. The chain is built from TRBV3-1 (or the pseudogene TRBV3-2) and TRBJ1-2; no clear D gene. Germline assignment: CDR1 LGHDT and CDR2 YNNKEL (reference sequence). Trimming cost V 4 bases and J 9 bases, with 21 bases left between them. The CDR3 has 15 amino acids.

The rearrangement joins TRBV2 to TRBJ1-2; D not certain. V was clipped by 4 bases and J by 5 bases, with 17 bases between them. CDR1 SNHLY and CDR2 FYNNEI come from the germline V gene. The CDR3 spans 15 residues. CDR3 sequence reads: CASSGGSSLTYGYTF. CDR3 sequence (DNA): TGTGCCAGCAGTGGAGGGAGTTCCTTAACGTATGGCTACACCTTC.

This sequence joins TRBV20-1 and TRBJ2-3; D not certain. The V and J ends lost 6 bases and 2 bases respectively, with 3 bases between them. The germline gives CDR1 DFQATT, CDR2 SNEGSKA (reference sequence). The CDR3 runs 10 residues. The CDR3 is CSAHTDTQYF. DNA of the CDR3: TGCAGTGCCCACACAGATACGCAGTATTTT.

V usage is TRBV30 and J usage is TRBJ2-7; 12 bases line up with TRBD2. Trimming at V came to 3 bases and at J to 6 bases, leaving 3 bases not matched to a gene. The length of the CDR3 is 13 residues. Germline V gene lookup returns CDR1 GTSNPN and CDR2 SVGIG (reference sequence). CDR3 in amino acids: CAWRTSGGSEQYF. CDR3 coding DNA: TGTGCCTGGAGGACTAGCGGGGGATCCGAGCAGTACTTC.

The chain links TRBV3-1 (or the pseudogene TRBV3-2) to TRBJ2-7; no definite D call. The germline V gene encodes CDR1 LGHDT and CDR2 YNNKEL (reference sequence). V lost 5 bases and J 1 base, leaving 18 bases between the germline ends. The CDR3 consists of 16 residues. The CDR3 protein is CASSEAPLRLSYEQYF. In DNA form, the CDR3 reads TGTGCCAGCAGCGAGGCCCCTCTCCGCTTGTCCTACGAGCAGTACTTC.

CDR3 nucleotides: TGTGCCAGCAGCAGAGGGGACAGGGTTTACTCACCCCTCCACTTT. Encoded protein: CASSRGDRVYSPLHF. The chain recombines TRBV3-1 (or the pseudogene TRBV3-2) with TRBJ1-6, with 9 bases fitting TRBD1. The CDR3 covers 15 residues. Germline V gene data show CDR1 as LGHDT and CDR2 as YNNKEL (reference sequence). With V trimmed by 5 bases and J by 10 bases, 9 bases remained unmatched.

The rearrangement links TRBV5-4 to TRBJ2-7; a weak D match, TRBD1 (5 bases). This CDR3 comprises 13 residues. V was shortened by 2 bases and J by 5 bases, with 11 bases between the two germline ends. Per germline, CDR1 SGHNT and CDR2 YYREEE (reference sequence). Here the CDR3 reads CASSLGDFNEQYF. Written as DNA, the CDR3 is TGTGCCAGCAGCTTAGGGGATTTCAACGAGCAGTACTTC.